This TCR beta chain was captured by sequencing in a study of vaccination and CD4 T cells after COVID-19 (dated by TCRdb to 2021 to 2024). For the study in its entirety: The convalescent cohort comprised six males and four females, including two Hispanic individuals, seven Caucasians, two Asians and one multiracial person. In control cultures, a CEFX viral epitope pool was used as positive control, an HIV-1 Nef peptide pool was used as negative control, or no peptide was added. Post-COVID blood samples were collected from convalescent patients a median of about 92 days after diagnosis, with a range of about 35 to 161 days. In around nine COVID-19 convalescent patients and a few infection-naive healthy vaccine recipients, the spike-specific CD4+ TCR repertoire before mRNA vaccination was compared with the repertoire after mRNA vaccination. Two doses of either the Pfizer-BioNTech BNT162b2 vaccine (n=8) or the Moderna mRNA-1273 vaccine (n=2) were administered to participants. Culture stimuli were overlapping spike peptide pools from SARS-CoV-2 and from the common cold coronaviruses HCoV-NL63, HCoV-OC43 and HCoV-229E. Post-vaccine blood samples were obtained a median of about 72 days after the second vaccine dose, with a range of about 12 to 241 days. In an earlier paper using these donors, memory CD4+ T cell crossreactivity between SARS-CoV-2 and common cold coronavirus spike proteins was assessed at the TCR clonotype level. Overall study outcomes, separate from this receptor: The number of convalescent patients in the study was relatively small, and the study did not examine early timepoints following natural infection. Of the vaccine-specific clones in convalescent patients, 304 of 307, or nearly all, reacted only to SARS-CoV-2 spike and did not cross-react with common cold coronaviruses. An increase in the median number of SARS-CoV-2-reactive clonotypes from approximately 21 after infection to roughly 36 after vaccination was observed, but the change was not found to be significant. In convalescent patients, a median roughly 85% of post-vaccine SARS-CoV-2-reactive clones were detected only after vaccination, suggesting vaccine-specific priming.

At the junction V is shortened by 0 bases and J by 5 bases, with 16 bases in between. CDR1 and CDR2 (MNHEY, SVGAGI) derive from the germline V gene. Spanning cysteine to phenylalanine, the CDR3 consists of 17 amino acids. Solely the CDR3 DNA is kept, with 51 bases framed from the first base. Libraries were made using PCR. TCR sequencing of DNA from cultured CD4+ T cells used the Oncomine TCR Beta short-read assay at the Johns Hopkins FTIC core. Genomic DNA was extracted from the cultured CD4+ T cells with the QIAamp micro DNA kit. Oncomine TCR Beta libraries from cultured CD4+ T cells were pooled using unique dual indexes and sequenced on an Illumina iSeq 100. For the original study's pipeline: Non-productive sequences were removed, and CDR3s that did not start with C, did not end with F or W, or were shorter than 7 amino acids were discarded. Antigen-specific clonotypes were identified using the MANAFEST web application through comparison of peptide-stimulated wells with reference and other culture wells. Positive clones required FDR below 0.05, an odds ratio above 5, and productive frequency above 0.1% in at least two of three replicate wells. A clonotype was classed as cross-reactive if the clonotype showed significant expansion both in SARS-CoV-2 spike wells and in at least one common cold coronavirus spike condition. Using R version 3.6.1, CDR3 homology was evaluated through Levenshtein distances (stringdist) along with unrooted phylogenetic trees (ape). The public reads were reprocessed in TCRdb via fastp at Q25 and MiXCR, keeping in-frame beta chains. Records with the same CDR3 protein are collapsed into one entry carrying the most frequent genes and DNA. For this entry, the V and J calls and clone size follow TCRdb and not the study's own pipeline. This sample has fewer than 13,000 distinct CDR3 sequences in its table, and roughly a third of those were observed once. The ten largest clones take up about 20% of the sample.

The treatment or condition label, read with the paper, signifies: roughly ten-day PBMC culture with coronavirus spike peptide pools or control peptides (ViraFEST assay). CD4+ T cells from unexposed donors were collected before the COVID-19 pandemic (2011-2018). To expand antigen-specific T cells with peptide pools and then pick out the expanded clonotypes through TCR sequencing, the study relied on the ViraFEST assay. PBMCs were cultured at around 2 million per well in IMDM supplemented with approximately 5% human AB serum and about 10 IU/ml IL-2, with approximately 9.2 ug/ml peptide pools added. Half of the culture medium was replaced with fresh IL-2-containing medium on days 3 and 7. CD4+ T cells were isolated after about 10 days of culture through negative selection using the EasySep CD4+ T cell isolation kit. Unexposed donor CD4+ T cells were tested for reactivity to SARS-CoV-2 S and N and four common cold coronavirus spike pools, as cell number allowed. Ficoll-Paque Plus gradient centrifugation was used to isolate PBMCs from whole blood, and the isolated PBMCs were then either used fresh or cryopreserved at -140C. Triplicate wells were generally used for each culture condition. The leukapheresis product used for the unexposed donors was purchased from a commercial source.

This clonotype was seen only a few times. Its antigen is currently not known. No much larger clone is present one base from it, and per-base qualities are unavailable. Recombination connected TRBV6-5 to TRBJ2-2; a tentative D call is TRBD2 (5 bases match). Sequencing input: CD4+ T cells from blood, cultured in vitro. The source is a human donor in good health. The CDR3 region has the sequence CASSYSGSSLQTGELFF. The nucleotides are TGTGCCAGCAGTTACTCGGGGAGCTCCCTGCAAACCGGGGAGCTGTTTTTT.